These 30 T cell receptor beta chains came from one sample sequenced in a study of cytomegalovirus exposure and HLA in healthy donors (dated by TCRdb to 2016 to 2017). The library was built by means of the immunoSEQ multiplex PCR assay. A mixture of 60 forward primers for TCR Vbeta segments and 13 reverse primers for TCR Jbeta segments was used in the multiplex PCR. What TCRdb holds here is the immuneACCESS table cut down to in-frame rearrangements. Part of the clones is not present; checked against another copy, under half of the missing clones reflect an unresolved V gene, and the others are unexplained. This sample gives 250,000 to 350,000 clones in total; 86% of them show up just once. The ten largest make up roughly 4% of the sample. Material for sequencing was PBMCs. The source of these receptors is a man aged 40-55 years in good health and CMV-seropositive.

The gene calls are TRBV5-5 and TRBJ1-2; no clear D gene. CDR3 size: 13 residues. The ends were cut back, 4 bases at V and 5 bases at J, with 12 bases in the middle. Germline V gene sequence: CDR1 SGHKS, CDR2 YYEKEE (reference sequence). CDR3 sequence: CASSQITAYGYTF. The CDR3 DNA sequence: TGTGCCAGCAGCCAAATAACAGCTTATGGCTACACCTTC.

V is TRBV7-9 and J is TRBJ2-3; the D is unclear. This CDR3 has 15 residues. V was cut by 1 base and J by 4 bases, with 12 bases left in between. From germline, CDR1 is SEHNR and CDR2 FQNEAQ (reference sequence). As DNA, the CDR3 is TGTGCCAGCAGCTTAGACGGGTCGATGGCAGATACGCAGTATTTT. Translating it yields CASSLDGSMADTQYF.

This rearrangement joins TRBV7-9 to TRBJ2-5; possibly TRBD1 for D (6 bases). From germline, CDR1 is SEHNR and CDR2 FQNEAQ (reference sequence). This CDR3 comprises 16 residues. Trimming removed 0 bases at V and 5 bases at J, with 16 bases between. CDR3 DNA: TGTGCCAGCAGCTTAGCGGTGGCTGGGGGCCGGGAGACCCAGTACTTC. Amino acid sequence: CASSLAVAGGRETQYF.

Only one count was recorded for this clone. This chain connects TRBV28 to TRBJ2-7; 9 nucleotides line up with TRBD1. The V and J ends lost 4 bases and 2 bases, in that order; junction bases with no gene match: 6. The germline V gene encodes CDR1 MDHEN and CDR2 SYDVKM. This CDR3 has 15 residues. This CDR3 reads CASSSRQGGAYEQYF. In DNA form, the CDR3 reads TGTGCCAGCAGTTCGCGACAGGGGGGCGCCTACGAGCAGTACTTC.

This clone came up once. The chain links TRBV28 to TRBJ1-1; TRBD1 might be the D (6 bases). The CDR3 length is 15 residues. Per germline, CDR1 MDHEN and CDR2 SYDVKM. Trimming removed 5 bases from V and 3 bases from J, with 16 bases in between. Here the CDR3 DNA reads TGTGCCAGCAGTGCCGTTCAGGGGCTGGACACTGAAGCTTTCTTT. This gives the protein CASSAVQGLDTEAFF.

CDR3 sequence: CASSSPNRERNTGELFF. The CDR3 coding sequence is TGTGCCAGCAGCTCTCCGAACAGGGAGAGGAACACCGGGGAGCTGTTTTTT. The V call is TRBV11-1, the J call TRBJ2-2; weak D call: TRBD1 (6 bases). This CDR3 region has 17 residues. Germline V gene data show CDR1 as SGHAT and CDR2 as FQDESV (reference sequence). With 4 bases removed from V and 1 base from J, the gap between germline ends came to 16 bases.

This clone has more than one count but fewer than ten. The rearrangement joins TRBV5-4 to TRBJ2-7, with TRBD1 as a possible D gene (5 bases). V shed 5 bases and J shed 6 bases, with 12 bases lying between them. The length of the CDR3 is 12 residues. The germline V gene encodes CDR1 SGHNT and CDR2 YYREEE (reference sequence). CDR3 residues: CASRDEQGEQYF. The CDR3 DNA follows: TGTGCCAGCAGAGACGAGCAGGGCGAGCAGTACTTC.

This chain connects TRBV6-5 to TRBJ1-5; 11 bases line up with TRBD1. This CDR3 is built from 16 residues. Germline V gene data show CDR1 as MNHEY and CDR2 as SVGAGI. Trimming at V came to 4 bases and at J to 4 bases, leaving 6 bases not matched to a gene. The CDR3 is CASSWTGGYGNQPQHF. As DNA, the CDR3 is TGTGCCAGCAGTTGGACAGGGGGCTACGGGAATCAGCCCCAGCATTTT.

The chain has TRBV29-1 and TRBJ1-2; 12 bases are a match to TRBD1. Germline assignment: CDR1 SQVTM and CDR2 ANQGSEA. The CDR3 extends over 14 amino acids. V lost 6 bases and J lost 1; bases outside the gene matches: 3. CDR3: CSVGTGGINYGYTF. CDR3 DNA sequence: TGCAGCGTAGGGACAGGGGGCATTAACTATGGCTACACCTTC.

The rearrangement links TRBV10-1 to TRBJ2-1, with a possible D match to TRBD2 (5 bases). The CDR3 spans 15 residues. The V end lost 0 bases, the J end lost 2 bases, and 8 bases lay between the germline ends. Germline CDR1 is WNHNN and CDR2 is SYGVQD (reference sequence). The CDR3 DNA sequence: TGCGCCAGCAGTGAGTCCGGCGGGCCCTACAATGAGCAGTTCTTC. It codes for CASSESGGPYNEQFF.

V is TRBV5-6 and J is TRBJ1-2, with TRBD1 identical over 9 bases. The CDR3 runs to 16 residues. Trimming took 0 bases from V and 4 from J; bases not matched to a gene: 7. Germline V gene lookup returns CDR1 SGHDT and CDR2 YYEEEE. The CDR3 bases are TGTGCCAGCAGCTTGGTGGGACAGGGAGGCCCCTATGGCTACACCTTC. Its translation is CASSLVGQGGPYGYTF. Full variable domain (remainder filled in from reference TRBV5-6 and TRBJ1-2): DAGVTQSPTHLIKTRGQQVTLRCSPKSGHDTVSWYQQALGQGPQFIFQYYEEEERQRGNFPDRFSGHQFPNYSSELNVNALLLGDSALYLCASSLVGQGGPYGYTFGSGTRLTVV.

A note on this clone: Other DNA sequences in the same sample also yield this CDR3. DNA for the CDR3: TGTGCCAGTAGTATAGGACTAGCAGGGTACAATGAGCAGTTCTTC. Amino acid sequence: CASSIGLAGYNEQFF. V is TRBV19 and J is TRBJ2-1; the match to TRBD2 covers 7 bases. This CDR3 is built from 15 residues. CDR1 LNHDA and CDR2 SQIVND come from the germline V gene (reference sequence). J lost 4 bases, V lost 1 base, and 4 bases had no gene match.

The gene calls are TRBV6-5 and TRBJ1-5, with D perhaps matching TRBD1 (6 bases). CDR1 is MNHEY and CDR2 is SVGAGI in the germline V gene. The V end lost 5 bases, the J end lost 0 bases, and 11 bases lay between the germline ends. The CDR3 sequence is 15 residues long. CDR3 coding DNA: TGTGCCAGCAGTCCGGACAGATCTAGCAATCAGCCCCAGCATTTT. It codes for CASSPDRSSNQPQHF.

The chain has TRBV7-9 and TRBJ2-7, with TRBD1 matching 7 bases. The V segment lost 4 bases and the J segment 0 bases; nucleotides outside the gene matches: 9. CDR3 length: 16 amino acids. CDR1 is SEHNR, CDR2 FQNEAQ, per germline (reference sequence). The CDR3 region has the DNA TGTGCCAGCAGCTCCCCATTCCGGGACAGCTCCTACGAGCAGTACTTC. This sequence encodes CASSSPFRDSSYEQYF.

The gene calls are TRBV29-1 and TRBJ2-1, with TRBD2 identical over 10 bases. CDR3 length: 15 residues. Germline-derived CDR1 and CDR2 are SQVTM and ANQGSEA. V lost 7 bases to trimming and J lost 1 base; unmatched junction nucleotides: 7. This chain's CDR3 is CSGASGLASYNEQFF. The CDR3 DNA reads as TGCAGCGGGGCCTCGGGACTAGCGTCCTACAATGAGCAGTTCTTC.

The CDR3 nucleotides read TGTGCCAGCAGTTTTGTTTCGGGCTACACCTTC. Amino acids: CASSFVSGYTF. This chain connects TRBV27 to TRBJ1-2; D gene ambiguous. Deletions cut 3 bases from V and 8 bases from J, with 7 bases between. The length of the CDR3 is 11 residues. Germline V gives CDR1 MNHEY, CDR2 SMNVEV (reference sequence).

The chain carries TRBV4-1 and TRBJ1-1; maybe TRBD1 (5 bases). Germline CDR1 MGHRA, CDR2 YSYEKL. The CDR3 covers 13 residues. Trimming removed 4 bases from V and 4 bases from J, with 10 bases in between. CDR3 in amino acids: CASSPGFGTEAFF. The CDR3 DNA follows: TGCGCCAGCAGCCCAGGGTTTGGCACTGAAGCTTTCTTT.

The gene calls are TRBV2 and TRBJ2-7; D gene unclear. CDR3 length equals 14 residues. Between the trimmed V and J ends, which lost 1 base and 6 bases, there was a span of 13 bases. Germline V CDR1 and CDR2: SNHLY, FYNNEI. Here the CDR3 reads CASSEGLVLGEQYF. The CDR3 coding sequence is TGTGCCAGCAGTGAAGGACTGGTGCTGGGCGAGCAGTACTTC. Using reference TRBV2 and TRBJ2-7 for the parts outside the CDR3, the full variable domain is EPEVTQTPSHQVTQMGQEVILRCVPISNHLYFYWYRQILGQKVEFLVSFYNNEISEKSEIFDDQFSVERPDGSNFTLKIRSTKLEDSAMYFCASSEGLVLGEQYFGPGTRLTVT.

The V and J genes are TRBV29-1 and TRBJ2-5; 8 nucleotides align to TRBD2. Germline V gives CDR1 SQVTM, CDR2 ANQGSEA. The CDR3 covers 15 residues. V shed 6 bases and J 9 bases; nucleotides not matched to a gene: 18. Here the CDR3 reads CSVVWVGSGVRAQYF. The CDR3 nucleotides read TGCAGCGTAGTGTGGGTGGGTAGCGGGGTCCGGGCCCAGTACTTC.

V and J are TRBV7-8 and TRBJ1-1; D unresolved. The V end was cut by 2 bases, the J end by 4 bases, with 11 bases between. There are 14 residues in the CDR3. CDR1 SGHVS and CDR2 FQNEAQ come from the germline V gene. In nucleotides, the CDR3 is TGTGCCAGCAGCTTATACGAGTCGAGCACTGAAGCTTTCTTT. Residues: CASSLYESSTEAFF.

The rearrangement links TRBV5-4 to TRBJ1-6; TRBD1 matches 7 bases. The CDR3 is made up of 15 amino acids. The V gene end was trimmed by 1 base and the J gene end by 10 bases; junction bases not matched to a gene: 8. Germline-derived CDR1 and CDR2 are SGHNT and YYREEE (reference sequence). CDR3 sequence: CASSLFDRVMSPLHF. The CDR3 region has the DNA TGTGCCAGCAGCTTGTTTGACAGGGTAATGTCACCCCTCCACTTT. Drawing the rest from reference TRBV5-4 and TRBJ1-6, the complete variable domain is ETGVTQSPTHLIKTRGQQVTLRCSSQSGHNTVSWYQQALGQGPQFIFQYYREEENGRGNFPPRFSGLQFPNYSSELNVNALELDDSALYLCASSLFDRVMSPLHFGNGTRLTVT.

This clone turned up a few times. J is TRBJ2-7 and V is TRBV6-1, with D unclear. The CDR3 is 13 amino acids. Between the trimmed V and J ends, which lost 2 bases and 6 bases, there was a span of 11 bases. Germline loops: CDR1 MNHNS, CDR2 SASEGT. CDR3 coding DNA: TGTGCCAGCAGTGAAATAACTACCTCCGAGCAGTACTTC. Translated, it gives CASSEITTSEQYF.

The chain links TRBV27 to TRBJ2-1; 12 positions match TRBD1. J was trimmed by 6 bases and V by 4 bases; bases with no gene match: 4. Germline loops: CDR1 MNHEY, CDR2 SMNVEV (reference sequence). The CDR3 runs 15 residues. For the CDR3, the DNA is TGTGCCAGCAGTTCCGGGACAGGGGGCTTCAATGAGCAGTTCTTC. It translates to CASSSGTGGFNEQFF.

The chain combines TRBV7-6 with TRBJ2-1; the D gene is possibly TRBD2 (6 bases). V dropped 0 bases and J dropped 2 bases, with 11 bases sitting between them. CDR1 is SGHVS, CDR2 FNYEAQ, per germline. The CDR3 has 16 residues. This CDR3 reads CASSLAPAGTYNEQFF. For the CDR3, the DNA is TGTGCCAGCAGCTTAGCCCCGGCGGGGACCTACAATGAGCAGTTCTTC.

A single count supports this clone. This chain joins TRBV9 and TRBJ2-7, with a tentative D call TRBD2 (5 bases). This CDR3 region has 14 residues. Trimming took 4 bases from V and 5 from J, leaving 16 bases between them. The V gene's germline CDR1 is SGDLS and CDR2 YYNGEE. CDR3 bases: TGTGCCAGCAGCTCAAGGGATTTCGGGGACGAGCAGTACTTC. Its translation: CASSSRDFGDEQYF.

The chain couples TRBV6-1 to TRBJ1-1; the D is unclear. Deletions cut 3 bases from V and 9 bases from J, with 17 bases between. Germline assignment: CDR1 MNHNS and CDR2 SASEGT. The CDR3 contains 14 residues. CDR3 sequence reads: CASSDPTMGEQAFF. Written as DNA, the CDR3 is TGTGCCAGCAGTGACCCAACGATGGGAGAGCAAGCTTTCTTT.

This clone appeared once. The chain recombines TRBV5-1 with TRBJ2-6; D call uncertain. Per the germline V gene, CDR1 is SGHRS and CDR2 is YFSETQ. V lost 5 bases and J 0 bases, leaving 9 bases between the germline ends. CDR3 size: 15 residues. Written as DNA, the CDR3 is TGCGCCAGCAGTCCTTTTCTCTCTGGGGCCAACGTCCTGACTTTC. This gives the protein CASSPFLSGANVLTF. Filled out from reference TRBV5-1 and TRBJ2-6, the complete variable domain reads KAGVTQTPRYLIKTRGQQVTLSCSPISGHRSVSWYQQTPGQGLQFLFEYFSETQRNKGNFPGRFSGRQFSNSRSEMNVSTLELGDSALYLCASSPFLSGANVLTFGAGSRLTVL.

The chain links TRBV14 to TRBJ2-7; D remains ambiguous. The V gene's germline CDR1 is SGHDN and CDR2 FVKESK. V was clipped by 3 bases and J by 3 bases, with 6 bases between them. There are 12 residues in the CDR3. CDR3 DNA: TGTGCCAGCAGCCAGGGCCTCTACGAGCAGTACTTC. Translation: CASSQGLYEQYF. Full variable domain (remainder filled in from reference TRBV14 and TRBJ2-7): EAGVTQFPSHSVIEKGQTVTLRCDPISGHDNLYWYRRVMGKEIKFLLHFVKESKQDESGMPNNRFLAERTGGTYSTLKVQPAELEDSGVYFCASSQGLYEQYFGPGTRLTVT.

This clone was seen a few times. CDR3 nucleotide sequence: TGTGCCAGCAGCAGCTCAGCGGGAGATTTTACCTACGAGCAGTACTTC. Its translation is CASSSSAGDFTYEQYF. The V gene is TRBV5-6, the J gene TRBJ2-7; TRBD2 agrees at 8 bases. V was clipped by 4 bases and J by 2 bases; unmatched bases: 11. The germline CDR1 and CDR2 sequences are SGHDT and YYEEEE. The CDR3 has 16 residues.

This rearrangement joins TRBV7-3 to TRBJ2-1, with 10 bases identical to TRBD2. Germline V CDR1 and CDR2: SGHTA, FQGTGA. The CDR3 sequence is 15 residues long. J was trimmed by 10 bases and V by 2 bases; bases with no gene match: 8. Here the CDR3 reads CASSLLASGREEQFF. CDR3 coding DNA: TGTGCCAGCAGCTTATTGGCTAGCGGGAGAGAGGAGCAGTTCTTC.